Listed below are T cell receptor beta chains from one sample, sequenced in a study of blood T cell repertoires in COVID-19. The method was immunoSEQ multiplex PCR; TCRdb's version includes in-frame clones alone and lacks a portion of them. The sample lists a few hundred thousand clones, roughly nine tenths occurring once. Sequencing used PBMCs or T cells enriched from blood (not recorded which). The receptors originated from a woman in her 40s who had been exposed to COVID-19. CDR3s include the opening cysteine and the closing phenylalanine or tryptophan. D genes are given only for firm matches. Where a row states a size, it is once, few, many or the class of an expanded clone; other rows omit it.

length	size	V	D	J	DNA	CDR3
14	.	TRBV9	.	TRBJ1-2	TGTGCCAGCAGCGTAGGACAGGAACGATATGGCTACACCTTC	CASSVGQERYGYTF
15	.	TRBV5-1	.	TRBJ1-3	TGCGCCAGCAGCTCATCAGGGGACTCTGGAAACACCATATATTTT	CASSSSGDSGNTIYF
13	few	TRBV2	TRBD1	TRBJ1-2	TGTGCCAGCCCGTGGGGACAGCGGAATGGCTACACCTTC	CASPWGQRNGYTF
20	.	TRBV18	.	TRBJ1-5	TGTGCCAGCTCACCCTTCGGCGCCTCAGGGAAGGTTTATAGCAATCAGCCCCAGCATTTT	CASSPFGASGKVYSNQPQHF
14	.	TRBV30	.	TRBJ1-1	TGTGCCTGGAGTGTGGGAACAGGTAACACTGAAGCTTTCTTT	CAWSVGTGNTEAFF
13	.	TRBV12-3/TRBV12-4	TRBD1	TRBJ1-2	TGTGCCAGCAGCCGACAGGGATCGGGTGGCTACACCTTC	CASSRQGSGGYTF
15	.	TRBV7-9	TRBD1	TRBJ1-1	TGTGCCAGCAGCTTGGGGACAGGGGAGGACACTGAAGCTTTCTTT	CASSLGTGEDTEAFF
17	.	TRBV19	TRBD1	TRBJ1-5	TGTGCCAGTAGCCCTTTCCTCGGACAGGGGGCAAATCAGCCCCAGCATTTT	CASSPFLGQGANQPQHF
12	.	TRBV12-3/TRBV12-4	.	TRBJ1-4	TGTGCCAGCAGAGGCGACAGCGAAAAACTGTTTTTT	CASRGDSEKLFF
15	.	TRBV19	.	TRBJ1-3	TGTGCCAGTAGTACCGTCCGGAGGCTCGGAAACACCATATATTTT	CASSTVRRLGNTIYF
16	.	TRBV19	.	TRBJ1-1	TGTGCCAGTAGTATAGATCTTCGCAGGGTTTCCACTGAAGCTTTCTTT	CASSIDLRRVSTEAFF
14	.	TRBV6-5	.	TRBJ2-3	TGTGCCAGCAGAAGGACAGAGAACACAGATACGCAGTATTTT	CASRRTENTDTQYF
15	.	TRBV5-4	.	TRBJ2-7	TGTGCCAGCAGCCTCGGGACACTGAGCTCCTACGAGCAGTACTTC	CASSLGTLSSYEQYF
15	.	TRBV5-1	.	TRBJ2-1	TGCGCCAGCGCTGGACTCGGGAGCTCCTACAATGAGCAGTTCTTC	CASAGLGSSYNEQFF
14	.	TRBV9	TRBD2	TRBJ2-7	TGTGCCAGCAGCGTAGGCGGGGGGCCCTACGAGCAGTACTTC	CASSVGGGPYEQYF
12	.	TRBV18	.	TRBJ1-1	TGTGCCAGCTCACCATACGGTCTTGAAGCTTTCTTT	CASSPYGLEAFF
15	once	TRBV2	.	TRBJ1-5	TGTGCCAGCAGTCGAAGCGGGGGATCGAGTCAGCCCCAGCATTTT	CASSRSGGSSQPQHF
18	.	TRBV7-9	.	TRBJ2-3	TGTGCCAGCAGTCCCCAGTTGGGCGGGTTCCGTGATACAGATACGCAGTATTTT	CASSPQLGGFRDTDTQYF
12	.	TRBV2	.	TRBJ2-7	TGTGCCAGCATGAGGGATTTTTACGAGCAGTACTTC	CASMRDFYEQYF
14	.	TRBV20-1	TRBD2	TRBJ2-5	TGCAGTGCTAGTCTGGTAGCGGGCGAAGAGACCCAGTACTTC	CSASLVAGEETQYF
13	.	TRBV12-3/TRBV12-4	TRBD1	TRBJ1-2	TGTGCCAGCAGCCCCACAGGGGCGGGTGGCTACACCTTC	CASSPTGAGGYTF
15	once	TRBV6-5	TRBD1	TRBJ1-2	TGTGCCAGCGCCAACACCGGGACAGACCTCTATGGCTACACCTTC	CASANTGTDLYGYTF
16	.	TRBV7-8	TRBD2	TRBJ2-1	TGTGCCAGCAGCTTTCGCACTAGCGGGAGAGGAAATGAGCAGTTCTTC	CASSFRTSGRGNEQFF
15	.	TRBV9	.	TRBJ2-2	TGTGCCAGCAGCGTAGTTGGAGATCAAACCGGGGAGCTGTTTTTT	CASSVVGDQTGELFF
15	.	TRBV3-1/TRBV3-2	.	TRBJ1-3	TGTGCCAGCAGCCAAGAGGCAGGGCTTGGAAACACCATATATTTT	CASSQEAGLGNTIYF
14	.	TRBV5-4	.	TRBJ2-2	TGTGCCAGCAGCTTAGCGGTAAACACCGGGGAGCTGTTTTTT	CASSLAVNTGELFF
16	.	TRBV6-5	.	TRBJ1-6	TGTGCCAGCAGTTACTCGAAAAAGCGCTATAATTCACCCCTCCACTTT	CASSYSKKRYNSPLHF
17	few	TRBV11-2	.	TRBJ1-4	TGTGCCAGCAGCCAGTTGCGGGTCGGAGGAACTAATGAAAAACTGTTTTTT	CASSQLRVGGTNEKLFF
14	.	TRBV3-1/TRBV3-2	.	TRBJ1-6	TGTGCCAGCAGCCAAGTTGAGGGAAATTCACCCCTCCACTTT	CASSQVEGNSPLHF
14	many	TRBV7-9	.	TRBJ1-2	TGTGCCAGCAGCTTATTATCCTCAGGGGATGGCTACACCTTC	CASSLLSSGDGYTF
15	.	TRBV5-8	.	TRBJ1-5	TGTGCCAGCAGCTTCGGGGAAAAAAGCAATCAGCCCCAGCATTTT	CASSFGEKSNQPQHF
13	.	TRBV7-3	TRBD2	TRBJ2-3	TGTGCCAGCAGCTTAAGGCGGGGGGATACGCAGTATTTT	CASSLRRGDTQYF
15	.	TRBV19	.	TRBJ1-5	TGTGCCAGTAGATCGAGGGGAGGAAGCAATCAGCCCCAGCATTTT	CASRSRGGSNQPQHF
11	.	TRBV20-1	.	TRBJ1-2	TGCAGTGCTAGGGGGGAGGGCGGCTACACCTTC	CSARGEGGYTF
16	once	TRBV7-2	.	TRBJ1-2	TGTGCCAGCAGCTTAATCTCTCAGGGGCAAAACTATGGCTACACCTTC	CASSLISQGQNYGYTF
13	.	TRBV5-5	TRBD1	TRBJ1-6	TGTGCCAGCAGCTTGACAGGGGAATCACCCCTCCACTTT	CASSLTGESPLHF
20	.	TRBV3-1/TRBV3-2	TRBD2	TRBJ2-1	TGTGCCAGCAGCCAAGGAATCGGGACTAGCGGGAGAGGGAGGGGTAATGAGCAGTTCTTC	CASSQGIGTSGRGRGNEQFF
13	.	TRBV24-1	.	TRBJ1-5	TGTGCCACCAGTGCGGACAGTAGGCAGCCCCAGCATTTT	CATSADSRQPQHF
15	.	TRBV7-6	.	TRBJ1-1	TGTGCCAGCAGCCCAGAGGCAGGGATGAACACTGAAGCTTTCTTT	CASSPEAGMNTEAFF
13	once	TRBV12-3/TRBV12-4	.	TRBJ1-2	TGTGCCAGCAGCGAACAGGGTTTCGATGGCTACACCTTC	CASSEQGFDGYTF
15	.	TRBV28	TRBD1	TRBJ1-2	TGTGCCAGCAGTCCCTTAGGGGACAGGGGGCGTGGCTACACCTTC	CASSPLGDRGRGYTF
18	.	TRBV18	TRBD2	TRBJ2-1	TGTGCCAGCTCTCTGGGGCCATTAGCGGGGGTCTCCTACAATGAGCAGTTCTTC	CASSLGPLAGVSYNEQFF
14	.	TRBV19	TRBD2	TRBJ2-5	TGTGCCAGTAGTCGTAACCCGGGGGGTGAGACCCAGTACTTC	CASSRNPGGETQYF
14	.	TRBV27	.	TRBJ2-1	TGTGCCAGCAGGGCCGAGGTCGCCTACAATGAGCAGTTCTTC	CASRAEVAYNEQFF
15	.	TRBV2	.	TRBJ2-2	TGTGCCAGCAACCTACAGGGGGGGGAATCCGGGGAGCTGTTTTTT	CASNLQGGESGELFF